This TCR beta chain was sequenced during a study of T cell responses to AZD1222 COVID-19 vaccine. Sequenced by immunoSEQ multiplex PCR; TCRdb stores in-frame clones only, minus some. Of some 150,000 clones detected, around 93% appear once; the ten largest clones hold around 1.9%. A note on this clone: Its antigen is currently unknown.

The ends lost 8 bases at V and 4 bases at J; junction bases unmatched: 10. The CDR3 loop spans 15 amino acids. Per the germline V gene, CDR1 is WNHNN and CDR2 is SYGVQD (reference sequence). Notes on the study in general: Two AZD1222 administrations were followed by greater Spike-specific TCR breadth and depth. In a largely white British group with more females than males, clonal diversity was possibly underestimated. Unmutated variant regions reportedly attract nearly half of all spike-specific TCRs.

The chain uses TRBV10-1 and TRBJ2-3; 9 bases agree with TRBD2. The sequence derives from an adult in good health. The material sequenced was peripheral blood, taken on day 0 of AZD1222 vaccination. CDR3 sequence reads: CASARGLAGSDTQYF. DNA for the CDR3: TGCGCCAGCGCCCGCGGCCTAGCGGGATCAGATACGCAGTATTTT.